Following are 5 T cell receptor beta chains from one sample sequenced in a study of blood T cell repertoires in COVID-19. Only in-frame clones appear in the TCRdb table, and some are missing; sequencing was by immunoSEQ multiplex PCR. Of 300,000 to 400,000 clones listed, more than 75% were seen once; the top ten hold more than 1%. The sequenced material came from PBMCs or T cells enriched from blood (not recorded which). The origin of the receptors is a woman in her late teens or twenties who had recovered from COVID-19.

Comment on this clone: Other DNA sequences in this specimen translate into the identical CDR3. The CDR3 sequence is CASSYGRGGTDTQYF. For the CDR3, the DNA is TGTGCCAGCAGTTACGGCAGGGGTGGCACAGATACGCAGTATTTT. The chain carries TRBV6-5 and TRBJ2-3; a weak D match, TRBD1 (6 bases). This CDR3 is 15 amino acids long. Deletions cut 2 bases from V and 1 base from J, with 10 bases between. Germline loops: CDR1 MNHEY, CDR2 SVGAGI.

The rearrangement uses TRBV4-3 and TRBJ1-6; D unresolved. Germline V gene lookup returns CDR1 LGHNA and CDR2 YSLEER. With 1 base removed from V and 8 bases from J, the gap between germline ends came to 9 bases. The CDR3 consists of 14 residues. Written as DNA, the CDR3 is TGCGCCAGCAGCCAAGCTGGCGGGGATTCACCCCTCCACTTT. Encoded protein: CASSQAGGDSPLHF.

The CDR3 protein is CASRTRGDTQYF. DNA for the CDR3: TGTGCCAGCCGGACTAGAGGTGATACGCAGTATTTT. V gene TRBV3-1 (or the pseudogene TRBV3-2) combines with J gene TRBJ2-3; 7 bases align to TRBD2. This CDR3 spans 12 amino acids. Looked up from germline, CDR1 is LGHDT and CDR2 is YNNKEL (reference sequence). Unmatched junction bases numbered 5, after V lost 8 bases and J lost 6 bases.

This CDR3 reads CASSQVGVTEAFF. CDR3 sequence (DNA): TGCGCCAGCAGCCAAGTGGGAGTCACTGAAGCTTTCTTT. This chain links TRBV4-1 with TRBJ1-1; D remains ambiguous. V lost 1 base and J lost 4, with 7 bases in between. CDR3 size: 13 residues. Per the germline V gene, CDR1 is MGHRA and CDR2 is YSYEKL.

The V call is TRBV10-1, the J call TRBJ2-7, with D perhaps matching TRBD1 (6 bases). The ends were cut back, 2 bases at V and 4 bases at J, with 15 bases in the middle. The CDR3 loop spans 15 amino acids. CDR1 is WNHNN and CDR2 is SYGVQD in the germline V gene (reference sequence). CDR3 sequence: CASSEEPGQPYEQYF. DNA for the CDR3: TGCGCCAGCAGTGAGGAGCCAGGACAGCCTTACGAGCAGTACTTC.